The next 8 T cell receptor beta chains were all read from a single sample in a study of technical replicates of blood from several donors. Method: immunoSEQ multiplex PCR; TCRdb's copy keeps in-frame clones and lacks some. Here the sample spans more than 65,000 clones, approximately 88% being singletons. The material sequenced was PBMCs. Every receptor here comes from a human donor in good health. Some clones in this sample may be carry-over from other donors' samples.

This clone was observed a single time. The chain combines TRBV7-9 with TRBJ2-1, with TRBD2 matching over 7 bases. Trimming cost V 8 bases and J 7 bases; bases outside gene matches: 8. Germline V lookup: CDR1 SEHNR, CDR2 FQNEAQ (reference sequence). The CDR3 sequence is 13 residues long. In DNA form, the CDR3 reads TGTGCCAGCCGCGGGAGTATTGAGAATGAGCAGTTCTTC. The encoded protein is CASRGSIENEQFF.

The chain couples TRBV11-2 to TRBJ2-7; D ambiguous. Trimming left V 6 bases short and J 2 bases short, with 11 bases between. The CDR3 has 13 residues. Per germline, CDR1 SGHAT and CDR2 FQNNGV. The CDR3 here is CASSQNFPYEQYF. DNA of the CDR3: TGTGCCAGCAGTCAGAATTTTCCCTACGAGCAGTACTTC.

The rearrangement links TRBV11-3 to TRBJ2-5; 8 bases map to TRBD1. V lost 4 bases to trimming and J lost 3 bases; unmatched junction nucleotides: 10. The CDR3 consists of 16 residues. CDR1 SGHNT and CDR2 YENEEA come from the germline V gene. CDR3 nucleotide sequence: TGTGCCAGCAGCTCCCAGGGGGACAGGCCAGAAGAGACCCAGTACTTC. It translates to CASSSQGDRPEETQYF.

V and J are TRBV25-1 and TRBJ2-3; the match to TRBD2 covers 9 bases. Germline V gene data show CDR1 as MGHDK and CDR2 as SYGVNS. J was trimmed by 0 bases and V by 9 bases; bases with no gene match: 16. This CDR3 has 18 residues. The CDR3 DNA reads TGTGCCAGTCTTCAGGGAACTAGCGGGCCTACTAGCACAGATACGCAGTATTTT. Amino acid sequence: CASLQGTSGPTSTDTQYF.

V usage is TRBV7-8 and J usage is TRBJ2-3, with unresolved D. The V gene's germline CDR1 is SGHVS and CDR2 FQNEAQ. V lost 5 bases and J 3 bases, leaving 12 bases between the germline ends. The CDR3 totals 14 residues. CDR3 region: CASSLLMRTDTQYF. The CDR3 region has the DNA TGTGCCAGCAGCCTTTTGATGAGGACAGATACGCAGTATTTT. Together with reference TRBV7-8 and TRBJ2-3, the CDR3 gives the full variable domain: GAGVSQSPRYKVAKRGQDVALRCDPISGHVSLFWYQQALGQGPEFLTYFQNEAQLDKSGLPSDRFFAERPEGSVSTLKIQRTQQEDSAVYLCASSLLMRTDTQYFGPGTRLTVL.

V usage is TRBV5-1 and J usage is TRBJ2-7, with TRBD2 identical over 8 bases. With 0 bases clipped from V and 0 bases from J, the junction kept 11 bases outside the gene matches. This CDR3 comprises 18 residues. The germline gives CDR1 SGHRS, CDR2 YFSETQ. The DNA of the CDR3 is TGCGCCAGCAGCTTGGCCCTGGCGGGGGGCCTCGGCTCCTACGAGCAGTACTTC. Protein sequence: CASSLALAGGLGSYEQYF.

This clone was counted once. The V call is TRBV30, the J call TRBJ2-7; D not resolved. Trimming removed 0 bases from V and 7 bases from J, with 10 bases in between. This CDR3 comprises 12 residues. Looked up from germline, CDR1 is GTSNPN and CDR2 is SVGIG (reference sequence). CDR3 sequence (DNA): TGTGCCTGGAGTGTACGTTTCGGGGAGCAGTACTTC. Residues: CAWSVRFGEQYF.

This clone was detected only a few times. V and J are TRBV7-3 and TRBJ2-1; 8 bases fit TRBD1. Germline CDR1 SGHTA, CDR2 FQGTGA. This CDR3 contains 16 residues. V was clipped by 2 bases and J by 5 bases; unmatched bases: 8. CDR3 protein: CASSLYRSGGHNEQFF. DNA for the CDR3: TGTGCCAGCAGCTTATATCGTTCAGGGGGCCACAATGAGCAGTTCTTC.